This T cell receptor beta chain was sequenced in a study of blood T cell repertoires in COVID-19. About the research overall: The samples span acute and convalescent COVID-19 from the United States, Italy and Spain. The analysed material was cDNA or gDNA that came from T cells, B-cell-depleted T cells, or PBMCs.

Deletions cut 4 bases from V and 0 bases from J, with 13 bases between. CDR1 is MGHRA and CDR2 is YSYEKL in the germline V gene. This CDR3 spans 16 amino acids. Authors' data handling: How many nucleated cells were present was estimated from reference gene primer amplification. TCRdb's table, derived via immunoSEQ multiplex PCR, lists solely in-frame clones and lacks some. The DNA gave D and trimming, while V, J and clone size come from that table. The sample has about 140,000 clones, over 65% seen once. The receptor's source is a human donor in a cohort sampled during active COVID-19. Sequencing input: peripheral blood. This chain joins TRBV4-1 and TRBJ1-5; D possibly corresponds to TRBD1 (6 bases). The CDR3 protein is CASSPEGGHSNQPQHF. CDR3 nucleotides: TGCGCCAGCAGCCCTGAGGGGGGGCATAGCAATCAGCCCCAGCATTTT.